The 3 T cell receptor beta chains below were found in one sample sequenced in a study of blood T cell repertoires in COVID-19. The assay was immunoSEQ multiplex PCR, and TCRdb's table has in-frame clones only and misses some. Of a few hundred thousand clones listed, around 84% are singletons. The sample taken for sequencing was peripheral blood. Receptor source: a man aged 35-49 years who had recovered from COVID-19.

The chain combines TRBV19 with TRBJ2-3; 9 positions agree with TRBD2. With 6 bases clipped from V and 2 bases from J, the junction kept 3 bases outside the gene matches. This CDR3 has 14 amino acids. The germline CDR1 and CDR2 sequences are LNHDA and SQIVND (reference sequence). CDR3 sequence (DNA): TGTGCCAGTAGGACTAGCGGTACCACAGATACGCAGTATTTT. Its translation is CASRTSGTTDTQYF.

The rearrangement links TRBV9 to TRBJ2-7; no clear D gene. The V and J ends lost 2 bases and 0 bases respectively, with 9 bases between them. Germline CDR1 reads SGDLS; CDR2 reads YYNGEE. This CDR3 contains 14 residues. The CDR3 reads CASSVPPSSYEQYF. CDR3 coding DNA: TGTGCCAGCAGCGTCCCGCCTAGCTCCTACGAGCAGTACTTC.

The chain recombines TRBV4-1 with TRBJ2-7; 9 bases fit TRBD2. Germline V gene lookup returns CDR1 MGHRA and CDR2 YSYEKL. The ends lost 3 bases at V and 6 bases at J; junction bases unmatched: 9. The CDR3 runs to 15 residues. CDR3 coding DNA: TGCGCCAGCAGCCATATAGCGGGAGCCTCTGGCGAGCAGTACTTC. The encoded protein is CASSHIAGASGEQYF.